The 23 T cell receptor beta chains in this list originate from one sample, sequenced in a study of blood T cell repertoires in COVID-19. TCRdb's copy holds only in-frame clones and misses some; the assay was immunoSEQ multiplex PCR. The sample has 85,000 to 90,000 clones; about 88% are singletons. Sequenced sample: peripheral blood. The receptors here all came from a man older than 75 with active or convalescent COVID-19.

The chain combines TRBV19 with TRBJ1-5; the D is unclear. V lost 1 base and J lost 3, with 10 bases in between. Germline V CDR1 and CDR2: LNHDA, SQIVND (reference sequence). This CDR3 comprises 15 residues. The CDR3 protein is CASSIVWSPNQPQHF. CDR3 bases: TGTGCCAGTAGTATAGTTTGGAGTCCCAATCAGCCCCAGCATTTT.

Only one count was recorded for this clone. The chain links TRBV7-2 to TRBJ2-2, with 12 bases aligning to TRBD2. With V trimmed by 6 bases and J by 2 bases, 4 bases remained unmatched. This CDR3 is 16 amino acids long. CDR1 is SGHTA and CDR2 is FQGNSA in the germline V gene. CDR3 nucleotides: TGTGCCAGCAGAGGACTAGCGGGATTCAACACCGGGGAGCTGTTTTTT. This gives the protein CASRGLAGFNTGELFF. Based on the CDR3 plus reference TRBV7-2 and TRBJ2-2, the full variable domain is GAGVSQSPSNKVTEKGKDVELRCDPISGHTALYWYRQSLGQGLEFLIYFQGNSAPDKSGLPSDRFSAERTGGSVSTLTIQRTQQEDSAVYLCASRGLAGFNTGELFFGEGSRLTVL.

This chain uses TRBV2 with TRBJ1-1; D gene unclear. Trimming took 8 bases from V and 4 from J, leaving 14 bases between them. CDR1 SNHLY and CDR2 FYNNEI come from the germline V gene. The CDR3 length is 13 residues. As DNA, the CDR3 is TGTGCCAGCGGGGAGGAGGTGGGCACTGAAGCTTTCTTT. Its protein is CASGEEVGTEAFF.

The chain is built from TRBV4-1 and TRBJ1-1; D remains ambiguous. Germline CDR1 and CDR2: MGHRA and YSYEKL. The V end lost 1 base, the J end lost 4 bases, and 13 bases lay between the germline ends. The CDR3 is 15 residues long. CDR3 bases: TGCGCCAGCAGCCAAGTCTTCGGGAGGAGCACTGAAGCTTTCTTT. It specifies CASSQVFGRSTEAFF.

The V and J genes are TRBV4-3 and TRBJ2-2; D uncertain. V lost 5 bases and J 5 bases, leaving 9 bases between the germline ends. Germline loops: CDR1 LGHNA, CDR2 YSLEER. This CDR3 comprises 13 residues. Here the CDR3 DNA reads TGCGCCAGCAGCGAGGTGGATACCGGGGAGCTGTTTTTT. Protein: CASSEVDTGELFF.

CDR3 nucleotides: TGTGCCAGCAGTGAAGCCGGGGTAGGGACTGAAGCTTTCTTT. Encoded protein: CASSEAGVGTEAFF. The chain employs TRBV6-1 and TRBJ1-1; D ambiguous. The V gene lost 0 bases and the J gene lost 5 bases, with 10 bases spanning the gap. Germline values: CDR1 MNHNS, CDR2 SASEGT. The CDR3 covers 14 residues.

The sample holds one count of this clone. The chain combines TRBV28 with TRBJ1-4; a weak D match, TRBD1 (5 bases). CDR1 and CDR2 from the germline V gene are MDHEN and SYDVKM. The CDR3 spans 14 residues. The V end lost 6 bases, the J end lost 5 bases, and 13 bases lay between the germline ends. Here the CDR3 reads CASSPIGQNEKLFF. The CDR3 DNA follows: TGTGCCAGCAGCCCAATCGGACAAAATGAAAAACTGTTTTTT.

The chain employs TRBV9 and TRBJ2-3; 9 bases agree with TRBD2. V was pared by 1 base and J by 6 bases, with 6 bases of the junction left unmatched. Germline lookup yields CDR1 SGDLS and CDR2 YYNGEE. The CDR3 consists of 15 residues. This CDR3 reads CASSVSSGTTDTQYF. The CDR3, as DNA: TGTGCCAGCAGCGTATCTAGCGGGACGACGGATACGCAGTATTTT.

The genes are TRBV15 and TRBJ2-7; 8 nucleotides agree with TRBD2. CDR1 LNHNV and CDR2 YYDKDF come from the germline V gene (reference sequence). The CDR3 spans 15 residues. V dropped 0 bases and J dropped 7; count of bases not matched to a gene: 8. The CDR3 reads CATSRDLTAGVEQYF. The CDR3 DNA follows: TGTGCCACCAGCAGAGATCTCACAGCGGGAGTTGAGCAGTACTTC.

The rearrangement joins TRBV14 to TRBJ1-3; no reliable D call. Germline lookup yields CDR1 SGHDN and CDR2 FVKESK. CDR3 length: 15 amino acids. Trimming shortened V by 1 base and J by 0 bases, and 7 bases separated the two germline ends. CDR3 DNA: TGTGCCAGCAGCCAAGGACTGATCTCTGGAAACACCATATATTTT. Amino acid sequence: CASSQGLISGNTIYF.

The CDR3 nucleotides are TGTGCCAGCAGCTTCCTTCCGGGACAGGCTGCCTACGAGCAGTACTTC. Residues: CASSFLPGQAAYEQYF. The chain links TRBV5-6 to TRBJ2-7, with TRBD1 identical over 8 bases. Germline loops: CDR1 SGHDT, CDR2 YYEEEE. The CDR3 sequence is 16 residues long. The ends lost 2 bases at V and 2 bases at J; junction bases unmatched: 9.

Only a few counts were recorded for this clone. The chain employs TRBV19 and TRBJ2-3; 12 bases are shared with TRBD2. Germline V CDR1 and CDR2: LNHDA, SQIVND (reference sequence). The CDR3 length is 15 residues. The V gene end was trimmed by 8 bases and the J gene end by 6 bases; junction bases not matched to a gene: 9. The CDR3 is CASAPSGRASDTQYF. The CDR3 DNA sequence: TGTGCCAGTGCGCCTAGCGGGAGGGCCTCCGATACGCAGTATTTT.

The genes are TRBV6-5 and TRBJ2-2, with 9 bases that match TRBD1. The length of the CDR3 is 15 residues. Germline V gives CDR1 MNHEY, CDR2 SVGAGI. With 4 bases clipped from V and 6 bases from J, the junction kept 6 bases outside the gene matches. The CDR3 DNA sequence: TGTGCCAGCAGTTCCGACAGGGGGTTATCCGGGGAGCTGTTTTTT. It translates to CASSSDRGLSGELFF.

The chain links TRBV4-1 to TRBJ2-3; TRBD1 matches at 7 bases. The CDR3 consists of 16 residues. V was clipped by 6 bases and J by 2 bases; unmatched bases: 11. Germline lookup yields CDR1 MGHRA and CDR2 YSYEKL. DNA for the CDR3: TGCGCCAGCAGAAAGCCGGGACAGACCATCACAGATACGCAGTATTTT. It translates to CASRKPGQTITDTQYF.

This sequence joins TRBV29-1 and TRBJ1-3, with D unclear. The V gene's germline CDR1 is SQVTM and CDR2 ANQGSEA. This CDR3 spans 12 amino acids. Trimming cost V 4 bases and J 4 bases, with 8 bases left between them. The CDR3 sequence: CSVGLAGNTIYF. CDR3 DNA sequence: TGCAGCGTTGGGTTGGCAGGAAACACCATATATTTT.

The V and J genes are TRBV3-1 (or the pseudogene TRBV3-2) and TRBJ1-2; TRBD1 is a possible D gene (5 bases). Germline lookup yields CDR1 LGHDT and CDR2 YNNKEL (reference sequence). V was shortened by 0 bases and J by 8 bases, with 10 bases between the two germline ends. The CDR3 runs to 13 residues. CDR3 sequence (DNA): TGTGCCAGCAGCCAAGAAGGGGTGTCCGGCTACACCTTC. Translation: CASSQEGVSGYTF.

This sequence joins TRBV6-2 or TRBV6-3 and TRBJ2-3; D gene unclear. V dropped 0 bases and J dropped 8 bases, with 6 bases sitting between them. Germline loops: CDR1 MNHEY, CDR2 SVGEGT. The CDR3 is made up of 12 amino acids. CDR3 sequence reads: CASSYSGITQYF. In DNA form, the CDR3 reads TGTGCCAGCAGTTACTCGGGCATTACGCAGTATTTT.

V is TRBV11-3 and J is TRBJ2-4; 10 bases match TRBD1. CDR1 and CDR2 (germline): SGHNT, YENEEA. The CDR3 runs 20 residues. V lost 5 bases to trimming and J lost 1 base; unmatched junction nucleotides: 17. The CDR3 DNA reads as TGTGCCAGCAGCGGCCGACAGGGGGCGACCCCCCCTTTGGCCAAAAACATTCAGTACTTC. Its translation is CASSGRQGATPPLAKNIQYF.

This clone was observed once. The chain is built from TRBV11-2 and TRBJ2-7, with 7 nucleotides matching TRBD1. Germline CDR1 SGHAT, CDR2 FQNNGV. The CDR3 has 14 amino acids. V lost 1 base, J lost 6 bases, and 6 bases stayed unmatched. This CDR3 reads CASSLVPSGGEQYF. CDR3 DNA sequence: TGTGCCAGCAGCTTAGTCCCCTCAGGGGGCGAGCAGTACTTC. The full variable domain, completed using reference TRBV11-2 and TRBJ2-7, is EAGVAQSPRYKIIEKRQSVAFWCNPISGHATLYWYQQILGQGPKLLIQFQNNGVVDDSQLPKDRFSAERLKGVDSTLKIQPAKLEDSAVYLCASSLVPSGGEQYFGPGTRLTVT.

V gene TRBV19 combines with J gene TRBJ2-1; D might be TRBD2 (6 bases). The CDR3 has 12 amino acids. Germline V lookup: CDR1 LNHDA, CDR2 SQIVND (reference sequence). V shed 5 bases and J shed 10 bases, with 12 bases lying between them. The CDR3 sequence: CASSVLASEQFF. The CDR3 region has the DNA TGTGCCAGTAGTGTCCTAGCGAGCGAGCAGTTCTTC. Full variable domain (missing parts from reference TRBV19 and TRBJ2-1): DGGITQSPKYLFRKEGQNVTLSCEQNLNHDAMYWYRQDPGQGLRLIYYSQIVNDFQKGDIAEGYSVSREKKESFPLTVTSAQKNPTAFYLCASSVLASEQFFGPGTRLTVL.

The chain couples TRBV5-4 to TRBJ2-3; TRBD1 agrees at 7 bases. V lost 5 bases, J lost 8 bases, and 11 bases stayed unmatched. This CDR3 comprises 14 residues. In germline, CDR1 is SGHNT, CDR2 YYREEE (reference sequence). CDR3 nucleotide sequence: TGTGCCAGCAGATTCGACAGGGCCTCCGGTACGCAGTATTTT. It specifies CASRFDRASGTQYF.

The chain has TRBV3-1 (or the pseudogene TRBV3-2) and TRBJ1-3; tentative D call: TRBD1 (5 bases). Germline CDR1 LGHDT, CDR2 YNNKEL (reference sequence). The CDR3 totals 16 residues. V lost 0 bases, J lost 5 bases, and 14 bases lay in between. The CDR3 region is CASSQDRGSGRNTIYF. CDR3 coding DNA: TGTGCCAGCAGCCAAGATCGGGGGTCAGGACGAAACACCATATATTTT.

The chain combines TRBV4-3 with TRBJ1-2, with 10 bases fitting TRBD1. Germline V gene data show CDR1 as LGHNA and CDR2 as YSLEER. The CDR3 has 15 residues. The junction had 1 base not matched to a gene; V was cut back by 1 base and J by 2 bases. CDR3 sequence (DNA): TGCGCCAGCAGCCAAGGACAGGGGGCGAACTATGGCTACACCTTC. Amino acids: CASSQGQGANYGYTF.